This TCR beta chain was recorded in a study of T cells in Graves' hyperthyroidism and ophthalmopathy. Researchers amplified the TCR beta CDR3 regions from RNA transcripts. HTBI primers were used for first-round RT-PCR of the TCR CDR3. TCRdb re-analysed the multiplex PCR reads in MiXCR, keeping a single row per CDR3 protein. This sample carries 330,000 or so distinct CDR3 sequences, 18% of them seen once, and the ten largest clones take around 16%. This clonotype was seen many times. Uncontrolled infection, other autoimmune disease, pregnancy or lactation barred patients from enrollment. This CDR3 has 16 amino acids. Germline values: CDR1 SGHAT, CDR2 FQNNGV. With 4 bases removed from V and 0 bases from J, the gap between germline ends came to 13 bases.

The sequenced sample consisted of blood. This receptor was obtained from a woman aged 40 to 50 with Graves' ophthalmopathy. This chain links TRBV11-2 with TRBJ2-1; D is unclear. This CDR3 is CASSSRVITSYNEQFF. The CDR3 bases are TGTGCCAGCAGCTCTCGGGTTATTACCTCCTACAATGAGCAGTTCTTC.